One sample yielded the 27 T cell receptor beta chains listed below, sequenced in a study of CD4 T cells in relation to SARS-CoV-2 and coronaviruses. The assay was immunoSEQ multiplex PCR, and TCRdb's table has in-frame clones only and misses some. The table has about 36,000 clones, 75% to 85% seen once. Their antigens are not known. The sequencing input was memory CD4+ T cells from PBMCs, cultured in vitro. The receptors stem from an adult with COVID-19.

The J gene is TRBJ2-7, the V gene TRBV7-9, with 7 bases identical to TRBD1. The germline V gene encodes CDR1 SEHNR and CDR2 FQNEAQ (reference sequence). This CDR3 contains 16 residues. V was clipped by 5 bases and J by 5 bases; unmatched bases: 15. For the CDR3, the DNA is TGTGCCAGCAGCGGCCGCGACAGGGCCGTCATAAACGAGCAGTACTTC. It is translated as CASSGRDRAVINEQYF. The whole variable domain, filled in from reference TRBV7-9 and TRBJ2-7, reads DTGVSQNPRHKITKRGQNVTFRCDPISEHNRLYWYRQTLGQGPEFLTYFQNEAQLEKSRLLSDRFSAERPKGSFSTLEIQRTEQGDSAMYLCASSGRDRAVINEQYFGPGTRLTVT.

This clone came up a few times. J is TRBJ2-1 and V is TRBV4-1; 7 bases map to TRBD2. The ends lost 2 bases at V and 1 base at J; junction bases unmatched: 2. The V gene's germline CDR1 is MGHRA and CDR2 YSYEKL. The CDR3 consists of 15 residues. The CDR3 nucleotides are TGCGCCAGCAGCCAAATGGGAGGGTCCTACAATGAGCAGTTCTTC. This encodes CASSQMGGSYNEQFF.

This sequence joins TRBV11-1 and TRBJ2-3; 7 bases match TRBD2. The V gene's germline CDR1 is SGHAT and CDR2 FQDESV (reference sequence). V dropped 2 bases and J dropped 2; count of bases not matched to a gene: 7. The CDR3 length is 16 residues. CDR3 amino acids: CASSLLVREVTDTQYF. As DNA, the CDR3 is TGTGCCAGCAGCTTACTCGTCCGGGAGGTCACAGATACGCAGTATTTT.

This clone was observed a handful of times. The chain joins TRBV19 to TRBJ1-3, with TRBD1 matching over 10 bases. V was pared by 7 bases and J by 4 bases, with 4 bases of the junction left unmatched. Germline-derived CDR1 and CDR2 are LNHDA and SQIVND (reference sequence). The CDR3 runs to 14 residues. DNA of the CDR3: TGTGCCAGTAATGACAGGGGGCGAGGAAACACCATATATTTT. Amino acids: CASNDRGRGNTIYF. Full variable domain (outside the CDR3, taken from reference TRBV19 and TRBJ1-3): DGGITQSPKYLFRKEGQNVTLSCEQNLNHDAMYWYRQDPGQGLRLIYYSQIVNDFQKGDIAEGYSVSREKKESFPLTVTSAQKNPTAFYLCASNDRGRGNTIYFGEGSWLTVV.

This clone occurred a few times. The genes are TRBV27 and TRBJ1-2; 8 bases map to TRBD1. Per germline, CDR1 MNHEY and CDR2 SMNVEV (reference sequence). V lost 5 bases and J lost 7; bases outside the gene matches: 18. This CDR3 is 17 amino acids long. CDR3 region: CASSTGTGDPTGGGYTF. The CDR3 DNA is TGTGCCAGCAGTACCGGGACAGGCGACCCTACGGGGGGTGGCTACACCTTC.

This clone was observed once. The chain employs TRBV7-9 and TRBJ1-3; no firm D call. Germline assignment: CDR1 SEHNR and CDR2 FQNEAQ (reference sequence). This CDR3 is 16 amino acids long. V was shortened by 4 bases and J by 0 bases, with 13 bases between the two germline ends. The chain's CDR3 is CASSSPGWGSGNTIYF. The CDR3, as DNA: TGTGCCAGCAGCTCCCCCGGGTGGGGCTCTGGAAACACCATATATTTT.

V usage is TRBV15 and J usage is TRBJ2-7; perhaps TRBD2 as D (7 bases). Germline assignment: CDR1 LNHNV and CDR2 YYDKDF (reference sequence). The V and J ends lost 3 bases and 4 bases respectively, with 10 bases between them. The CDR3 has 13 amino acids. The CDR3 protein is CATSSGGPYEQYF. As DNA, the CDR3 is TGTGCCACCAGCAGCGGGGGGCCATACGAGCAGTACTTC.

This chain uses TRBV12-3 or TRBV12-4 with TRBJ1-5, with D hard to call. Trimming left V 2 bases short and J 7 bases short, with 9 bases between. The CDR3 totals 13 residues. The CDR3 DNA is TGTGCCAGCAGTTTAACGGTAGGACAGCCCCAGCATTTT. It translates to CASSLTVGQPQHF.

This clone was detected once. This rearrangement joins TRBV19 to TRBJ1-2; maybe TRBD1 (5 bases). CDR1 and CDR2 (germline): LNHDA, SQIVND (reference sequence). The CDR3 is made up of 13 amino acids. V was pared by 7 bases and J by 3 bases, with 12 bases between. As DNA, the CDR3 is TGTGCCAGTACCCGGGACCGCTACTATGGCTACACCTTC. Protein sequence: CASTRDRYYGYTF.

The V gene is TRBV28, the J gene TRBJ2-7; D may be TRBD2 (6 bases). With 5 bases removed from V and 1 base from J, the gap between germline ends came to 18 bases. Germline V gene lookup returns CDR1 MDHEN and CDR2 SYDVKM. This CDR3 has 16 amino acids. The CDR3 here is CASSPTDGRESYEQYF. CDR3 bases: TGTGCCAGCAGTCCGACCGATGGTCGGGAGTCCTACGAGCAGTACTTC. The full variable domain, completed using reference TRBV28 and TRBJ2-7, is DVKVTQSSRYLVKRTGEKVFLECVQDMDHENMFWYRQDPGLGLRLIYFSYDVKMKEKGDIPEGYSVSREKKERFSLILESASTNQTSMYLCASSPTDGRESYEQYFGPGTRLTVT.

The chain couples TRBV5-1 to TRBJ2-1; TRBD2 matches at 7 bases. CDR1 is SGHRS, CDR2 YFSETQ, per germline. The CDR3 spans 13 residues. V lost 4 bases to trimming and J lost 15 bases; unmatched junction nucleotides: 13. CDR3 sequence: CASSEAGRESGFF. The CDR3 DNA reads TGCGCCAGCAGCGAAGCGGGGAGGGAGAGCGGGTTCTTC.

The chain joins TRBV2 to TRBJ2-5, with D perhaps matching TRBD2 (6 bases). Trimming shortened V by 5 bases and J by 7 bases, and 17 bases separated the two germline ends. The CDR3 loop spans 14 amino acids. Germline CDR1 reads SNHLY; CDR2 reads FYNNEI. CDR3 region: CASSPWGVFVTQYF. For the CDR3, the DNA is TGTGCCAGCAGTCCCTGGGGGGTTTTTGTGACCCAGTACTTC.

This chain uses TRBV5-1 with TRBJ2-1, with 7 bases lining up with TRBD1. The CDR3 has 14 amino acids. Germline trimming cut 4 bases from V and 7 bases from J; bases unmatched to any gene: 8. Per the germline V gene, CDR1 is SGHRS and CDR2 is YFSETQ. CDR3 sequence (DNA): TGCGCCAGCAGCAAAGGGACAGCTAATAATGAGCAGTTCTTC. It encodes CASSKGTANNEQFF.

This clone was counted a single time. The rearrangement joins TRBV30 to TRBJ1-2, with D possibly being TRBD1 (5 bases). CDR1 and CDR2 (germline): GTSNPN, SVGIG (reference sequence). This CDR3 is 16 amino acids long. Trimming took off 3 bases at V and 8 bases at J, with 25 bases between the two ends. CDR3 in amino acids: CAWSPLRGSWRGGYTF. DNA for the CDR3: TGTGCCTGGAGCCCTCTCCGGGGCTCCTGGAGGGGCGGCTACACCTTC.

The V call is TRBV6-5, the J call TRBJ1-2; 7 positions agree with TRBD1. The CDR3 extends over 15 amino acids. The ends lost 6 bases at V and 4 bases at J; junction bases unmatched: 11. The V gene's germline CDR1 is MNHEY and CDR2 SVGAGI. CDR3 region: CASRATSGQFYGYTF. The CDR3 region has the DNA TGTGCCAGCAGAGCAACATCGGGACAGTTCTATGGCTACACCTTC.

The genes are TRBV5-1 and TRBJ2-7; 9 bases agree with TRBD1. V was clipped by 4 bases and J by 4 bases; unmatched bases: 6. The germline V gene has CDR1 SGHRS and CDR2 YFSETQ. There are 14 residues in the CDR3. This CDR3 reads CASSPGQGGYEQYF. CDR3 in DNA: TGCGCCAGCAGCCCGGGACAGGGTGGGTACGAGCAGTACTTC.

The rearrangement uses TRBV3-1 (or the pseudogene TRBV3-2) and TRBJ2-1; TRBD2 agrees at 12 bases. The CDR3 is made up of 15 amino acids. V shed 0 bases and J 9 bases; nucleotides not matched to a gene: 3. CDR1 is LGHDT, CDR2 YNNKEL, per germline (reference sequence). In DNA, the CDR3 is TGTGCCAGCAGCCAAGATCTAGCGGGGGGGGGTGAGCAGTTCTTC. This gives the protein CASSQDLAGGGEQFF.

The J gene is TRBJ1-5, the V gene TRBV2; D unclear. Germline CDR1 is SNHLY and CDR2 is FYNNEI. Trimming left V 4 bases short and J 3 bases short, with 7 bases between. The CDR3 consists of 13 residues. Written as DNA, the CDR3 is TGTGCCAGCAGTGTTCAGCTCAATCAGCCCCAGCATTTT. Protein product: CASSVQLNQPQHF. The complete variable domain, with remaining parts taken from reference TRBV2 and TRBJ1-5, reads EPEVTQTPSHQVTQMGQEVILRCVPISNHLYFYWYRQILGQKVEFLVSFYNNEISEKSEIFDDQFSVERPDGSNFTLKIRSTKLEDSAMYFCASSVQLNQPQHFGDGTRLSIL.

The gene calls are TRBV3-1 (or the pseudogene TRBV3-2) and TRBJ1-4; D is unclear. The CDR3 sequence is 18 residues long. Germline lookup yields CDR1 LGHDT and CDR2 YNNKEL (reference sequence). V was pared by 0 bases and J by 0 bases, with 14 bases between. DNA for the CDR3: TGTGCCAGCAGCCAAGATCTTCGTTACGGGGCAACTAATGAAAAACTGTTTTTT. It translates to CASSQDLRYGATNEKLFF.

The rearrangement joins TRBV3-1 (or the pseudogene TRBV3-2) to TRBJ2-3, with D possibly matching TRBD1 (5 bases). V lost 1 base to trimming and J lost 6 bases, with 11 bases between them. The CDR3 loop spans 14 amino acids. Germline V gene lookup returns CDR1 LGHDT and CDR2 YNNKEL (reference sequence). The CDR3 protein is CASSQGRQGDTQYF. The DNA for the CDR3 is TGTGCCAGCAGCCAAGGCAGGCAGGGTGATACGCAGTATTTT.

The chain combines TRBV3-1 (or the pseudogene TRBV3-2) with TRBJ2-3; D gene uncertain. The CDR3 extends over 13 amino acids. V was cut by 4 bases and J by 2 bases, with 7 bases left in between. CDR1 LGHDT and CDR2 YNNKEL come from the germline V gene (reference sequence). The CDR3 loop is CASSPDDTDTQYF. CDR3 sequence (DNA): TGTGCCAGCAGCCCGGACGACACAGATACGCAGTATTTT.

This clone showed up just once. The genes are TRBV28 and TRBJ2-5; TRBD1 might be the D (6 bases). Germline values: CDR1 MDHEN, CDR2 SYDVKM. The CDR3 totals 14 residues. V was clipped by 3 bases and J by 4 bases, with 12 bases between them. CDR3 region: CASSLVGALETQYF. For the CDR3, the DNA is TGTGCCAGCAGTTTGGTGGGGGCGCTAGAGACCCAGTACTTC.

The chain carries TRBV2 and TRBJ1-1; TRBD1 might be the D (6 bases). Germline CDR1 is SNHLY and CDR2 is FYNNEI. Trimming removed 6 bases at V and 4 bases at J, with 15 bases between. The CDR3 totals 14 residues. The DNA of the CDR3 is TGTGCCAGCAGGGCAGGGGTTGGGGGCACTGAAGCTTTCTTT. Translating gives CASRAGVGGTEAFF.

The chain uses TRBV5-1 and TRBJ2-5, with D hard to call. The germline V gene has CDR1 SGHRS and CDR2 YFSETQ. Trimming took 0 bases from V and 2 from J, leaving 14 bases between them. The CDR3 contains 16 residues. CDR3 sequence reads: CASSLAGRVKQETQYF. The CDR3 DNA reads TGCGCCAGCAGCTTGGCCGGTCGGGTAAAGCAAGAGACCCAGTACTTC.

The table lists this clone with a few counts. This chain joins TRBV10-3 and TRBJ2-2; weak D call: TRBD1 (6 bases). Deletions cut 10 bases from V and 1 base from J, with 13 bases between. This CDR3 is built from 14 residues. Germline CDR1 ENHRY, CDR2 SYGVKD. The CDR3 DNA reads TGTGCCACATCCACGGGACAGAACACCGGGGAGCTGTTTTTT. This encodes CATSTGQNTGELFF.

The chain joins TRBV3-1 (or the pseudogene TRBV3-2) to TRBJ2-3; D is undetermined. Germline CDR1 reads LGHDT; CDR2 reads YNNKEL (reference sequence). Between the trimmed V and J ends, which lost 0 bases and 2 bases, there was a span of 6 bases. The CDR3 totals 14 residues. The CDR3 region has the DNA TGTGCCAGCAGCCAAGATCGGCTCACAGATACGCAGTATTTT. Its protein product is CASSQDRLTDTQYF.

V usage is TRBV5-1 and J usage is TRBJ2-7, with D perhaps TRBD2 (5 bases). Deletions cut 1 base from V and 4 bases from J, with 12 bases between. The CDR3 has 14 amino acids. Per the germline V gene, CDR1 is SGHRS and CDR2 is YFSETQ. The chain's CDR3 is CASSLKGGEYEQYF. The CDR3 DNA sequence: TGCGCCAGCAGCTTGAAGGGTGGGGAGTACGAGCAGTACTTC. The whole variable domain, filled in from reference TRBV5-1 and TRBJ2-7, reads KAGVTQTPRYLIKTRGQQVTLSCSPISGHRSVSWYQQTPGQGLQFLFEYFSETQRNKGNFPGRFSGRQFSNSRSEMNVSTLELGDSALYLCASSLKGGEYEQYFGPGTRLTVT.